This T cell receptor beta chain was profiled in a study of control samples from healthy donors and cancer patients. This CDR3 is 16 amino acids long. CDR1 and CDR2 from the germline V gene are SGHTA and FQGTGA. The ends lost 5 bases at V and 2 bases at J; junction bases unmatched: 9. Repertoires were generated with immunoSEQ multiplex PCR, while TCRdb's copy carries only in-frame clones and drops some. The table includes around 110,000 clones, more than 70% detected once. This chain links TRBV7-3 with TRBJ2-1; 7 bases align to TRBD2. The sequence was collected from a woman aged 65 to 85 in good health. The material sequenced was blood. The CDR3 reads CASSQLGRGTYNEQFF. DNA for the CDR3: TGTGCCAGCAGCCAGCTCGGGCGGGGGACCTACAATGAGCAGTTCTTC.